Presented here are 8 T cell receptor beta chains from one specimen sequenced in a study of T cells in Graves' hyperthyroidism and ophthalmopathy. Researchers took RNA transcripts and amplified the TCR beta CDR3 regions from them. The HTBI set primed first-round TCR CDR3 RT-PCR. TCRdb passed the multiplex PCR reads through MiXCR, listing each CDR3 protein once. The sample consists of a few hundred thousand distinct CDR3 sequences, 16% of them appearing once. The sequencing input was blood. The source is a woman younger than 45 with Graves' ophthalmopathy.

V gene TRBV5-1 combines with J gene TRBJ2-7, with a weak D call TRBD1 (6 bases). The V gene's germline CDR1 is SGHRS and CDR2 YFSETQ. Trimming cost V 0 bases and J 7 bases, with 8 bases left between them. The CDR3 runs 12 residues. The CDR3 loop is CASSLEGEEQYF. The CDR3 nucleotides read TGCGCCAGCAGCTTGGAGGGGGAAGAGCAGTACTTC.

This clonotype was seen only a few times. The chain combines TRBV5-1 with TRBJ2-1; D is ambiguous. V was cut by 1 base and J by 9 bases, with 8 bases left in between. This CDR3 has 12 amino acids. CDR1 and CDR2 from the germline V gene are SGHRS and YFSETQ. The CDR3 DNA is TGCGCCAGCAGCTTGAAGGTCGGTGAGCAGTTCTTC. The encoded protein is CASSLKVGEQFF. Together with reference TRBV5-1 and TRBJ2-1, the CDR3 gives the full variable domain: KAGVTQTPRYLIKTRGQQVTLSCSPISGHRSVSWYQQTPGQGLQFLFEYFSETQRNKGNFPGRFSGRQFSNSRSEMNVSTLELGDSALYLCASSLKVGEQFFGPGTRLTVL.

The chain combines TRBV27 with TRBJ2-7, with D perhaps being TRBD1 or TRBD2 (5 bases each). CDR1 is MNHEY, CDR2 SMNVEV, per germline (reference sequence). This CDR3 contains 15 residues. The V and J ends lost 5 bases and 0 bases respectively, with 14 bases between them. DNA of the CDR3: TGTGCCAGCAGTATCGGGGCAGGAAGCTCCTACGAGCAGTACTTC. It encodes CASSIGAGSSYEQYF.

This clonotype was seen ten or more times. The CDR3 spells CAISERISSYNEQFF. The DNA of the CDR3 is TGTGCCATCAGTGAGCGGATAAGCTCCTACAATGAGCAGTTCTTC. The V gene is TRBV10-3, the J gene TRBJ2-1; unclear D gene. V dropped 2 bases and J dropped 0 bases, with 8 bases sitting between them. Per the germline V gene, CDR1 is ENHRY and CDR2 is SYGVKD. The CDR3 runs 15 residues.

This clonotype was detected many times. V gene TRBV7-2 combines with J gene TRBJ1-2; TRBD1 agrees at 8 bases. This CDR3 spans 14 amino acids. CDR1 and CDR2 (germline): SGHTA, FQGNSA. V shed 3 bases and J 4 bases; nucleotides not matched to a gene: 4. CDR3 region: CASSLPGTGYGYTF. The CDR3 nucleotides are TGTGCCAGCAGCTTGCCCGGGACAGGCTATGGCTACACCTTC.

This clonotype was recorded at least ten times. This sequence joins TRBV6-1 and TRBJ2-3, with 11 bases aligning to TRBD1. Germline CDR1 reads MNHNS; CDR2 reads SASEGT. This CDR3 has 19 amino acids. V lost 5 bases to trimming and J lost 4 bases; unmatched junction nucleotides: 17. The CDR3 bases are TGTGCCAGCAGTTCACAGGGGACACGGCCGGGACAGGGGGCAGATACGCAGTATTTT. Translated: CASSSQGTRPGQGADTQYF.

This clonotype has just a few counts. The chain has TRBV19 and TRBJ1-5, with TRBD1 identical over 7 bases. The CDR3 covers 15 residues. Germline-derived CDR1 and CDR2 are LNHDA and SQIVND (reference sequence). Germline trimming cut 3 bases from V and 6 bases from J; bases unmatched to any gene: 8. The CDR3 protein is CASSIVGDRVQPQHF. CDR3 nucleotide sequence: TGTGCCAGTAGTATTGTGGGTGACAGGGTTCAGCCCCAGCATTTT.

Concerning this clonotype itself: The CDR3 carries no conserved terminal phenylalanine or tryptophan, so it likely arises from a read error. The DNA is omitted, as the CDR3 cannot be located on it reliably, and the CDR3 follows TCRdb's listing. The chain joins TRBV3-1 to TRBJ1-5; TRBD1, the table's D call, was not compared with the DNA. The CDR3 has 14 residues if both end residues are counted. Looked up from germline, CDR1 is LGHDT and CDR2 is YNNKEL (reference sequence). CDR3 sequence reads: CASSLRDTNQPRHL.